A single sample gave rise to the 9 T cell receptor beta chains below, sequenced in a study of blood T cell repertoires in COVID-19. Assay: immunoSEQ multiplex PCR; the TCRdb copy retains only in-frame clones and omits some. The sample shows about 210,000 clones, around 86% of them seen only once. The specimen was PBMCs or T cells enriched from blood (not recorded which). Source of these receptors: a woman aged 50 to 65 with acute COVID-19.

V is TRBV6-2 or TRBV6-3 and J is TRBJ1-6; TRBD1 matches 7 bases. This CDR3 spans 15 amino acids. CDR1 and CDR2 (germline): MNHEY, SVGEGT. V shed 0 bases, J shed 7 bases, and the junction held 3 bases outside the gene matches. CDR3 region: CASSYSRGQNSPLHF. CDR3 coding DNA: TGTGCCAGCAGTTACTCGAGGGGGCAGAATTCACCCCTCCACTTT.

The V gene is TRBV9, the J gene TRBJ2-2; TRBD1 matches 10 bases. The CDR3 is 14 residues long. The V gene's germline CDR1 is SGDLS and CDR2 YYNGEE. V was pared by 4 bases and J by 6 bases, with 3 bases of the junction left unmatched. The CDR3 coding sequence is TGTGCCAGCAGCTCCGGACAGGGGGCCGGGGAGCTGTTTTTT. Residues: CASSSGQGAGELFF. The whole variable domain, remainder taken from reference TRBV9 and TRBJ2-2, is DSGVTQTPKHLITATGQRVTLRCSPRSGDLSVYWYQQSLDQGLQFLIQYYNGEERAKGNILERFSAQQFPDLHSELNLSSLELGDSALYFCASSSGQGAGELFFGEGSRLTVL.

This sequence joins TRBV19 and TRBJ1-5; perhaps TRBD1 as D (5 bases). The length of the CDR3 is 16 residues. Per germline, CDR1 LNHDA and CDR2 SQIVND (reference sequence). Trimming removed 10 bases at V and 1 base at J, with 20 bases between. The CDR3 loop reads CATSRRGLGSNQPQHF. The CDR3 DNA sequence: TGTGCCACCTCCAGAAGGGGTCTTGGCAGCAATCAGCCCCAGCATTTT.

The chain employs TRBV28 and TRBJ2-4, with D perhaps matching TRBD2 (6 bases). Germline values: CDR1 MDHEN, CDR2 SYDVKM. This CDR3 is 15 amino acids long. V lost 6 bases and J 6 bases, leaving 18 bases between the germline ends. CDR3 DNA: TGTGCCAGCAGCCCCGGGAGTCGACTAATAAACATTCAGTACTTC. Residues: CASSPGSRLINIQYF.

V is TRBV7-6 and J is TRBJ2-1; TRBD2 aligns across 7 bases. The germline V gene has CDR1 SGHVS and CDR2 FNYEAQ. V dropped 5 bases and J dropped 5; count of bases not matched to a gene: 15. This CDR3 is 17 amino acids long. The CDR3 DNA sequence: TGTGCCAGCAGCGCCACGTGGATGGGAGCGGGAAACAATGAGCAGTTCTTC. Amino acids: CASSATWMGAGNNEQFF.

The chain has TRBV30 and TRBJ2-1; 13 bases are shared with TRBD2. CDR3 length equals 15 residues. Germline lookup yields CDR1 GTSNPN and CDR2 SVGIG (reference sequence). Trimming at V came to 8 bases and at J to 7 bases, leaving 11 bases not matched to a gene. CDR3 amino acids: CARDRSGLAGNEQFF. The CDR3 DNA reads as TGTGCCCGGGACCGATCGGGACTAGCGGGAAATGAGCAGTTCTTC.

This clone was observed a single time. This chain joins TRBV6-1 and TRBJ2-3; D is possibly TRBD2 (6 bases). Per the germline V gene, CDR1 is MNHNS and CDR2 is SASEGT. Trimming left V 2 bases short and J 7 bases short, with 16 bases between. This CDR3 is 15 amino acids long. DNA for the CDR3: TGTGCCAGCAGTGAACTTGCTGGAGGGATTAATACGCAGTATTTT. Protein: CASSELAGGINTQYF.

The chain recombines TRBV29-1 with TRBJ2-7; 10 nucleotides agree with TRBD1. Germline CDR1 reads SQVTM; CDR2 reads ANQGSEA. Losses at the gene ends were 6 bases for V and 2 bases for J; bases not matched to a gene: 4. The CDR3 covers 13 residues. For the CDR3, the DNA is TGCAGCGTGTACGGACAGGGGGCCTACGAGCAGTACTTC. It yields the protein CSVYGQGAYEQYF.

The J gene is TRBJ2-7, the V gene TRBV19; 11 positions match TRBD2. This CDR3 is built from 14 residues. The germline V gene encodes CDR1 LNHDA and CDR2 SQIVND (reference sequence). V was clipped by 6 bases and J by 2 bases; unmatched bases: 3. CDR3 DNA sequence: TGTGCCAGTAGCCGACTAGCGGGGCCCTACGAGCAGTACTTC. It is translated as CASSRLAGPYEQYF.